This T cell receptor beta chain was documented in a study of cytomegalovirus exposure and HLA in healthy donors. J gave up 0 bases and V 3 bases, and 6 bases lay outside the gene matches. The CDR3 consists of 17 residues. Germline CDR1 SGHRS, CDR2 YFSETQ. In the PCR, 60 Vbeta and 13 Jbeta primers were used. TCRdb's table, derived via immunoSEQ multiplex PCR, lists solely in-frame clones and lacks some. In the table there are about 77,000 clones, about 84% of which are singletons. This clone showed up just a few times. This clonotype was obtained from a man aged 35 to 55 in good health and CMV-seronegative. The chain combines TRBV5-1 with TRBJ1-4; TRBD1 matches 9 bases. Sequenced material: PBMCs. Here the CDR3 reads CASSSGQGRATNEKLFF. CDR3 sequence (DNA): TGCGCCAGCAGCTCAGGACAGGGGAGAGCAACTAATGAAAAACTGTTTTTT.